Below are 17 T cell receptor beta chains sequenced from a single sample in a study of response to subunit inactivated influenza vaccine. One entry per CDR3 protein, called by TCRdb with MiXCR from the RT-PCR reads. The table shows about 650,000 distinct CDR3 sequences, with about 14% occurring only once. This material consisted of PBMCs from blood, taken 14 to 15 days before vaccination. These receptors all stem from a man aged 45-65 years who received an inactivated influenza vaccine.

This clonotype was seen a handful of times. The V call is TRBV12-3 or TRBV12-4, the J call TRBJ2-3, with D tentatively TRBD2 (6 bases). The CDR3 spans 15 residues. V was shortened by 4 bases and J by 2 bases, with 13 bases between the two germline ends. The CDR3 is CASSYSGVPTDTQYF. The DNA of the CDR3 is TGTGCCAGCAGTTACTCGGGAGTCCCCACAGATACGCAGTATTTT.

The rearrangement uses TRBV20-1 and TRBJ2-7; 14 bases agree with TRBD2. Trimming took 6 bases from V and 6 from J; bases not matched to a gene: 7. There are 14 residues in the CDR3. Looked up from germline, CDR1 is DFQATT and CDR2 is SNEGSKA (reference sequence). The CDR3 loop reads CSAPRLAGGGEQYF. The CDR3, as DNA: TGCAGTGCACCTAGACTAGCGGGGGGGGGCGAGCAGTACTTC.

This clonotype was counted between two and nine times. The J gene is TRBJ2-1, the V gene TRBV5-6, with 14 bases lining up with TRBD2. Germline-derived CDR1 and CDR2 are SGHDT and YYEEEE. J lost 6 bases, V lost 0 bases, and 2 bases had no gene match. This CDR3 is built from 16 residues. The CDR3: CASSLAGTSGSNEQFF. CDR3 nucleotide sequence: TGTGCCAGCAGCTTGGCCGGGACTAGCGGGAGCAATGAGCAGTTCTTC.

This clonotype appeared a few times. The rearrangement links TRBV7-9 to TRBJ1-1; D gene ambiguous. Looked up from germline, CDR1 is SEHNR and CDR2 is FQNEAQ (reference sequence). CDR3 length: 14 amino acids. V dropped 5 bases and J dropped 2 bases, with 12 bases sitting between them. CDR3 nucleotide sequence: TGTGCCAGCAGCAACCACATGGAAAACACTGAAGCTTTCTTT. It yields the protein CASSNHMENTEAFF. The full variable domain, completed using reference TRBV7-9 and TRBJ1-1, is DTGVSQNPRHKITKRGQNVTFRCDPISEHNRLYWYRQTLGQGPEFLTYFQNEAQLEKSRLLSDRFSAERPKGSFSTLEIQRTEQGDSAMYLCASSNHMENTEAFFGQGTRLTVV.

In its sample, this clonotype was seen many times. The rearrangement links TRBV24-1 to TRBJ2-1; 7 bases align to TRBD1. Germline trimming cut 3 bases from V and 9 bases from J; bases unmatched to any gene: 10. This CDR3 comprises 15 residues. Germline V gene lookup returns CDR1 KGHDR and CDR2 SFDVKD. The CDR3 here is CATSDAGTASTEQFF. As DNA, the CDR3 is TGTGCCACCAGTGATGCCGGGACAGCTAGCACTGAGCAGTTCTTC.

The sample holds a few counts of this clonotype. The rearrangement joins TRBV12-3 or TRBV12-4 to TRBJ2-1; 8 bases are a match to TRBD2. The CDR3 runs 14 residues. V lost 3 bases to trimming and J lost 8 bases; unmatched junction nucleotides: 6. In DNA form, the CDR3 reads TGTGCCAGCAGTTTCGGGACTAGTGTCGATGAGCAGTTCTTC. Encoded protein: CASSFGTSVDEQFF.

This clonotype has more than one count but fewer than ten. The chain recombines TRBV29-1 with TRBJ2-7; 10 nucleotides align to TRBD1. Germline loops: CDR1 SQVTM, CDR2 ANQGSEA. V lost 0 bases and J lost 6; bases outside the gene matches: 2. The CDR3 is made up of 13 amino acids. The CDR3 loop is CSVEDDRGLEQYF. As DNA, the CDR3 is TGCAGCGTTGAAGACGACAGGGGGCTCGAGCAGTACTTC.

This clonotype was counted a few times. The V and J genes are TRBV15 and TRBJ2-3; D is ambiguous. Trimming stripped 5 bases from V and 2 bases from J, with 11 bases between. This CDR3 has 14 amino acids. Per germline, CDR1 LNHNV and CDR2 YYDKDF (reference sequence). CDR3 in DNA: TGTGCCACCAGCGGTTTACAACCCACAGATACGCAGTATTTT. Amino acids: CATSGLQPTDTQYF.

This clonotype was counted only a few times. The chain recombines TRBV11-2 with TRBJ2-1; 9 bases are shared with TRBD1. CDR1 is SGHAT, CDR2 FQNNGV, per germline. The V gene end was trimmed by 7 bases and the J gene end by 7 bases; junction bases not matched to a gene: 5. The CDR3 spans 13 residues. This chain's CDR3 is CASNGQGRNEQFF. The CDR3 DNA sequence: TGTGCCAGCAACGGACAGGGGCGGAATGAGCAGTTCTTC. The full variable domain, rest sourced from reference TRBV11-2 and TRBJ2-1, is EAGVAQSPRYKIIEKRQSVAFWCNPISGHATLYWYQQILGQGPKLLIQFQNNGVVDDSQLPKDRFSAERLKGVDSTLKIQPAKLEDSAVYLCASNGQGRNEQFFGPGTRLTVL.

This clonotype was counted only a few times. The DNA of the CDR3 is TGTGCCAGCAGTGATGCCACGACCTATGGCTACACCTTC. This gives the protein CASSDATTYGYTF. This sequence joins TRBV25-1 and TRBJ1-2; no reliable D call. In germline, CDR1 is MGHDK, CDR2 SYGVNS. V lost 3 bases and J lost 4, with 9 bases in between. The CDR3 has 13 amino acids.

This clonotype was counted ten times or more. The chain is built from TRBV11-3 and TRBJ2-3; D unclear. Trimming left V 0 bases short and J 6 bases short, with 7 bases between. Germline lookup yields CDR1 SGHNT and CDR2 YENEEA. CDR3 length: 13 amino acids. The DNA for the CDR3 is TGTGCCAGCAGCTTAGAATTCACGGATACGCAGTATTTT. This translates into CASSLEFTDTQYF.

The chain combines TRBV20-1 with TRBJ2-1; 7 nucleotides align to TRBD1. CDR1 is DFQATT and CDR2 is SNEGSKA in the germline V gene (reference sequence). Trimming cost V 6 bases and J 6 bases; bases outside gene matches: 8. This CDR3 comprises 13 residues. In nucleotides, the CDR3 is TGCAGTGCCACGCAAGACAGGGTCAATGAGCAGTTCTTC. It specifies CSATQDRVNEQFF.

This chain uses TRBV6-5 with TRBJ2-7, with D tentatively TRBD2 (5 bases). The CDR3 loop spans 16 amino acids. V was shortened by 0 bases and J by 2 bases, with 14 bases between the two germline ends. CDR1 and CDR2 (germline): MNHEY, SVGAGI. The CDR3 DNA is TGTGCCAGCAGTTACTCGATGCGGGTACGGGCCTACGAGCAGTACTTC. The encoded protein is CASSYSMRVRAYEQYF.

This clonotype was seen only a few times. The gene calls are TRBV20-1 and TRBJ2-2; TRBD2 matches at 7 bases. This CDR3 has 12 residues. Per the germline V gene, CDR1 is DFQATT and CDR2 is SNEGSKA (reference sequence). The trim removed 0 bases at V and 13 bases at J, leaving 5 bases unmatched. Written as DNA, the CDR3 is TGCAGTGCTAGAGATTTGGCTAGCGGGCTGTTTTTT. Amino acid sequence: CSARDLASGLFF.

This clonotype occurred a few times. This chain's CDR3 is CASSGARNQPQHF. CDR3 in DNA: TGTGCCAGCAGCGGCGCAAGGAATCAGCCCCAGCATTTT. The genes are TRBV7-2 and TRBJ1-5; D gene ambiguous. This CDR3 comprises 13 residues. Deletions cut 5 bases from V and 4 bases from J, with 9 bases between. The germline gives CDR1 SGHTA, CDR2 FQGNSA.

The CDR3 protein is CSVDFGSGTGELFF. Written as DNA, the CDR3 is TGCAGCGTTGATTTCGGTAGCGGCACCGGGGAGCTGTTTTTT. This chain links TRBV29-1 with TRBJ2-2, with D possibly TRBD2 on 6 matching bases. Looked up from germline, CDR1 is SQVTM and CDR2 is ANQGSEA. The CDR3 extends over 14 amino acids. V gave up 3 bases and J gave up 4 bases, with 12 bases separating them.

The CDR3 DNA reads as TGTGCCAGCAGTTACGGTCTAGCGGGGGGCAGGTACGAGCAGTACTTC. As protein: CASSYGLAGGRYEQYF. V and J are TRBV6-2 or TRBV6-3 and TRBJ2-7, with 11 nucleotides matching TRBD2. This CDR3 contains 16 residues. Unmatched junction bases numbered 7, after V lost 2 bases and J lost 4 bases. The germline V gene encodes CDR1 MNHEY and CDR2 SVGEGT.